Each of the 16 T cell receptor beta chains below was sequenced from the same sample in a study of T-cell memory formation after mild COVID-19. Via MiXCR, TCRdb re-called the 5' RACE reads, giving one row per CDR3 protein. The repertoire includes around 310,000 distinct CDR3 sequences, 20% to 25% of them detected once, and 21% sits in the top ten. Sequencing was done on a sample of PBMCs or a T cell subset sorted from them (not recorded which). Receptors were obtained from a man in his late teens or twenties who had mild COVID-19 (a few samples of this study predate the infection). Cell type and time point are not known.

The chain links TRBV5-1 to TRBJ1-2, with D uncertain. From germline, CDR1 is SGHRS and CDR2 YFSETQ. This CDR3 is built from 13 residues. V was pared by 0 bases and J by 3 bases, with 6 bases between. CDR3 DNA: TGCGCCAGCAGCTTGGCCGGGGACTATGGCTACACCTTC. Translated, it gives CASSLAGDYGYTF.

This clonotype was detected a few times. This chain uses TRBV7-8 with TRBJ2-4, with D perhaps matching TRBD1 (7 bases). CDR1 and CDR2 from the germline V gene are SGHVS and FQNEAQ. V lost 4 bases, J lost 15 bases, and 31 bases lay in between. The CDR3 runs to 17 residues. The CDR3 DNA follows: TGTGCCAGCAGCTCCCTAGGACCCGGGACAGTCTTAGCCGGGGGGTACTTC. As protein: CASSSLGPGTVLAGGYF.

CDR3: CATGTSGGYEQFF. CDR3 nucleotides: TGTGCCACCGGGACTAGCGGGGGCTATGAGCAGTTCTTC. The rearrangement links TRBV6-6 to TRBJ2-1; TRBD2 matches at 14 bases. This CDR3 contains 13 residues. V was pared by 10 bases and J by 8 bases, with 4 bases of the junction left unmatched. Germline V gives CDR1 MNHNY, CDR2 SVGAGI (reference sequence).

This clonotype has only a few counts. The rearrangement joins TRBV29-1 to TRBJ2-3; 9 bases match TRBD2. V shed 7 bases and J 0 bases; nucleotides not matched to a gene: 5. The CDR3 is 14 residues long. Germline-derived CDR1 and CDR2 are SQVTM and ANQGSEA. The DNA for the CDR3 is TGCAGCGCCGAGCGGGGGGCCAGCACAGATACGCAGTATTTT. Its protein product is CSAERGASTDTQYF.

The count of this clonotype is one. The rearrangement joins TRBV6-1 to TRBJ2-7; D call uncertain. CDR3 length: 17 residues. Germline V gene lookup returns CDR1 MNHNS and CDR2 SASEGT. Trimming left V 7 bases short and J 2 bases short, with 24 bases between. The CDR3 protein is CASTAGPGRTLAYEQYF. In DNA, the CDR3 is TGTGCCAGCACCGCCGGGCCCGGACGAACACTCGCCTACGAGCAGTACTTC.

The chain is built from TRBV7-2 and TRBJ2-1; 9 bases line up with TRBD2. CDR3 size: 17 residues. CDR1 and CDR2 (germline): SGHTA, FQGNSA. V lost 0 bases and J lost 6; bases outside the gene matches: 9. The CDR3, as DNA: TGTGCCAGCAGCTTAGCTCTAGCGGGGAATCCTCTCAATGAGCAGTTCTTC. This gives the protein CASSLALAGNPLNEQFF.

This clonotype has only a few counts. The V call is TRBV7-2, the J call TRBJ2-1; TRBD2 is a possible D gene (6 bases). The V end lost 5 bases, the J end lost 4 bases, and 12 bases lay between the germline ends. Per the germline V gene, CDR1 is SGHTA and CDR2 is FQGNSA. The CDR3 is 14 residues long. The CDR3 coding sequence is TGTGCCAGCAGCGACGGGGGAGCATACAATGAGCAGTTCTTC. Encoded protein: CASSDGGAYNEQFF. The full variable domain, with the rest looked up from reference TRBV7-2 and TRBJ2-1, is GAGVSQSPSNKVTEKGKDVELRCDPISGHTALYWYRQSLGQGLEFLIYFQGNSAPDKSGLPSDRFSAERTGGSVSTLTIQRTQQEDSAVYLCASSDGGAYNEQFFGPGTRLTVL.

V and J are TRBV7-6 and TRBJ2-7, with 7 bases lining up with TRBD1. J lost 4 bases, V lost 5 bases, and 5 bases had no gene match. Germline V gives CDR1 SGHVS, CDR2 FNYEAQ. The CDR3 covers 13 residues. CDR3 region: CASSTDRKYEQYF. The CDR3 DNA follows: TGTGCCAGCAGCACGGACAGGAAATACGAGCAGTACTTC.

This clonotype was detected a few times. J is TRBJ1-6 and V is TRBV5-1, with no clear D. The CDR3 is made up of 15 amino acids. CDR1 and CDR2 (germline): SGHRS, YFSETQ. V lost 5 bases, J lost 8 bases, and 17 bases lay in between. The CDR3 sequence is CASRFTTTHDSPLHF. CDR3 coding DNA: TGCGCCAGCAGATTCACGACAACTCACGATTCACCCCTCCACTTT.

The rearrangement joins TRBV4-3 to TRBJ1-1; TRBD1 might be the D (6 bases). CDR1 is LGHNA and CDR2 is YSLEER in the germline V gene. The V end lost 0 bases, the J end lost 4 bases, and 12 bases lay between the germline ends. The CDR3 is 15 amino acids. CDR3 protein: CASSQDEGVGTEAFF. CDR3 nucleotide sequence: TGCGCCAGCAGCCAAGATGAGGGGGTCGGCACTGAAGCTTTCTTT.

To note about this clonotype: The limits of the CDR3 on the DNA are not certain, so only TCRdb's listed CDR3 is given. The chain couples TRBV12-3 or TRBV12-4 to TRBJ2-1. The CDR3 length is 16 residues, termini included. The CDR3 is CASSSVGRGSYNEKFF.

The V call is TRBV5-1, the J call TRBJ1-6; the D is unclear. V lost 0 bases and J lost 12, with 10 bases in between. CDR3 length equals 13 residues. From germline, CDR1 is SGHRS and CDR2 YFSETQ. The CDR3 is CASSLDSNGPLHF. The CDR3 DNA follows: TGCGCCAGCAGCTTGGATTCTAACGGACCCCTCCACTTT. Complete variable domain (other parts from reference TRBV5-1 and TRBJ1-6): KAGVTQTPRYLIKTRGQQVTLSCSPISGHRSVSWYQQTPGQGLQFLFEYFSETQRNKGNFPGRFSGRQFSNSRSEMNVSTLELGDSALYLCASSLDSNGPLHFGNGTRLTVT.

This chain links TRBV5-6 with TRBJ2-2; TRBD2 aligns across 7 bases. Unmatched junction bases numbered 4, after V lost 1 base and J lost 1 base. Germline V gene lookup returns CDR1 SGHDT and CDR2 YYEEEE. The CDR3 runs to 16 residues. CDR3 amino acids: CASSLTGGRNTGELFF. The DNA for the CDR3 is TGTGCCAGCAGCTTGACGGGGGGACGGAACACCGGGGAGCTGTTTTTT.

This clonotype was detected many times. The CDR3 DNA reads TGCGCCAGCCACGAGACAGGGGCAGAGGGTGAGCAGTTCTTC. It translates to CASHETGAEGEQFF. V gene TRBV5-1 combines with J gene TRBJ2-1; 8 bases map to TRBD1. The CDR3 spans 14 residues. V lost 7 bases, J lost 9 bases, and 12 bases stayed unmatched. Germline CDR1 reads SGHRS; CDR2 reads YFSETQ. Drawing the rest from reference TRBV5-1 and TRBJ2-1, the complete variable domain is KAGVTQTPRYLIKTRGQQVTLSCSPISGHRSVSWYQQTPGQGLQFLFEYFSETQRNKGNFPGRFSGRQFSNSRSEMNVSTLELGDSALYLCASHETGAEGEQFFGPGTRLTVL.

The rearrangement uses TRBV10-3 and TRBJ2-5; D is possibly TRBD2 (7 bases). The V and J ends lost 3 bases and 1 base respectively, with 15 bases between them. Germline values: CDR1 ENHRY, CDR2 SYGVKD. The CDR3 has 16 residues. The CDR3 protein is CAISDFEGGTQETQYF. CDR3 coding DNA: TGTGCCATCAGTGACTTTGAGGGGGGGACCCAAGAGACCCAGTACTTC.

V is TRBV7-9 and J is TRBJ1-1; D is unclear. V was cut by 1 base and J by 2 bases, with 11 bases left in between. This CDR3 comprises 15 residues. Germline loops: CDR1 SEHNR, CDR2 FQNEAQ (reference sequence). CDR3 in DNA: TGTGCCAGCAGCTTAGGTTCCGGCGGAAACACTGAAGCTTTCTTT. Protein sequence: CASSLGSGGNTEAFF.